This T cell receptor (beta chain) was retrieved from a study of cytomegalovirus exposure and HLA in healthy donors. The CDR3 runs to 16 residues. Germline V gives CDR1 MGHRA, CDR2 YSYEKL. After removal of 6 bases from V and 1 base from J, the junction contained 5 bases not matched to a gene. Study findings and constraints: A missense DCLRE1C variant was associated with V- and J-gene trimming of TCR beta chains in a later analysis, and an independent cohort replicated the association.

60 Vbeta and 13 Jbeta primers were used in PCR. TCRdb keeps only in-frame clones here, not all; method: immunoSEQ multiplex PCR. The profile shows approximately 110,000 clones, about 13% of them singletons. This clone was observed a handful of times. As yet, its antigen is unknown. The J gene is TRBJ1-3, the V gene TRBV4-1; the match to TRBD1 covers 11 bases. This TCR derives from a man aged 35-49 years in good health and CMV-seropositive. Sample: PBMCs. Here the CDR3 DNA reads TGCGCCAGCAGATCCGGACAGGGGGCATCTGGAAACACCATATATTTT. Protein: CASRSGQGASGNTIYF.